The sequence of this T cell receptor beta chain was determined in a study of molecular identifiers for immune sequencing clone quantification. Findings and limits, study-wide: It was shown that clones above 20 RNA copies held over 99% of effector molecules, but under 1% in naive cells. Reports indicate spiked Jurkat TCR RNA from one cell could be found among 1 million or so naive cells.

V lost 3 bases to trimming and J lost 4 bases, with 13 bases between them. Germline loops: CDR1 SEHNR, CDR2 FQNEAQ (reference sequence). CDR3 length: 15 residues. Bulk TCR libraries were made with methods that had been previously described and with listed TCR primers. From the PCR reads, TCRdb called clonotypes with MiXCR, one entry per CDR3 protein. Of more than 550,000 distinct CDR3 sequences in the sample, about 25% were seen once. Only a few counts were recorded for this clonotype. Antigen specificity is unknown. V is TRBV7-9 and J is TRBJ1-3; D is ambiguous. The sequenced material came from naive CD8+ T cells from blood, with Jurkat cell RNA spiked in. Sample subset: FACS-sorted CD8+CD4-CCR7+CD45RA+ naive T cells. This sequence originates from a human donor in good health. Some libraries in this study had Jurkat cell RNA spiked in. DNA of the CDR3: TGTGCCAGCAGCTTTCGAAGGGAGGCAGGAAACACCATATATTTT. This sequence encodes CASSFRREAGNTIYF.